This T cell receptor beta chain is from a study of blood T cell repertoires in COVID-19. Background on the study: Spain, Italy and the United States supplied samples that represented acute and convalescent COVID-19. Sample material is recorded as cDNA or gDNA derived from T cells, B-cell-depleted T cells, or PBMCs.

Original data processing: Amplification of reference gene primers provided the estimated nucleated cell counts. Produced via immunoSEQ multiplex PCR; TCRdb's table is partial and in-frame only. V and J calls and clone size are copied from that table; D and trimming were computed from the DNA. The data show some 110,000 clones, less than 90% seen once. A few counts support this clone. Germline V gives CDR1 ENHRY, CDR2 SYGVKD. CDR3 size: 15 residues. V trimming: 0 bases; J trimming: 4 bases; junction bases outside the gene matches: 1. The V call is TRBV10-3, the J call TRBJ1-5; 9 bases map to TRBD1. The TCR was taken from a man in his 70s who had recovered from COVID-19. The sequenced sample consisted of peripheral blood. The CDR3 nucleotides read TGTGCCATCAGTGAGTCGGGGACAGGGAATCAGCCCCAGCATTTT. It yields the protein CAISESGTGNQPQHF.